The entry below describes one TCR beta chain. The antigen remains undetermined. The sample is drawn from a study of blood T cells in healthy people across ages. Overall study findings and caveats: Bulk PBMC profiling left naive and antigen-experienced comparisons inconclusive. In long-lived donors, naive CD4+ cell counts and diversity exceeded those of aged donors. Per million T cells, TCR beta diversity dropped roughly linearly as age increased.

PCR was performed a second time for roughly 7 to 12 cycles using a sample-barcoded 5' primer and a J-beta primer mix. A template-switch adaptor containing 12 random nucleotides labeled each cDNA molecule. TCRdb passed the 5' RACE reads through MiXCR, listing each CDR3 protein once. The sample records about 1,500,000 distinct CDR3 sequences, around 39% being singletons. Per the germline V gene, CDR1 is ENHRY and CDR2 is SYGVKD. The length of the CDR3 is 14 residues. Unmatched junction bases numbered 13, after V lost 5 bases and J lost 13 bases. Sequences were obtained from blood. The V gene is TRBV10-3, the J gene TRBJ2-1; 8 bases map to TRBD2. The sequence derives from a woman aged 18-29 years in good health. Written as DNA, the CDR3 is TGTGCCATCAGTCACGGGGGGGCCGGAGAGACCCAGTTCTTC. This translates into CAISHGGAGETQFF.